The present TCR beta chain was sequenced within a study of a mutant IDH1 vaccine in newly diagnosed glioma. Time point meaning: baseline, week 1 (first vaccination visit). The treatment denotes: pre-vaccination baseline after standard-of-care therapy. As regards this clone: No antigen is known for it.

General study points: The authors found pseudoprogression apparently unrelated to changes in top peripheral T cell clonotypes.

Trimming cost V 6 bases and J 1 base; bases outside gene matches: 14. The CDR3 sequence is 18 residues long. The germline V gene has CDR1 MDHEN and CDR2 SYDVKM. Here immunoSEQ multiplex PCR was the method, and the copy in TCRdb shows in-frame clones only, minus some. The table has around 15,000 clones, 80% seen once; the top ten hold approximately 11%. The clonotype comes from a man in his forties with glioma. This specimen consisted of PBMCs, obtained from a glioma patient treated with radiotherapy, temozolomide or both. The V call is TRBV28, the J call TRBJ2-2; 7 bases line up with TRBD1. This CDR3 is CASSSGQTYRLNTGELFF. In DNA, the CDR3 is TGTGCCAGCAGCTCGGGACAGACCTATAGGTTGAACACCGGGGAGCTGTTTTTT.